The sequence of this TCR beta chain was determined in a study of T cell repertoires in cytomegalovirus infection. Whole-study context: Both a matching HLA type and CMV infection were indicated by public TCR beta signatures.

TCRdb reanalysed the reads using MiXCR and keeps one entry per CDR3 protein. The data contain some 57,000 distinct CDR3 sequences, 33% of them seen just once; the ten biggest clones take up about 73%. For this clonotype: Its antigen remains unknown.

Study-wide results and limits: HLA-C-restricted, CMV-specific TCR beta clonotypes were dominant ex vivo.

The V end lost 6 bases, the J end lost 0 bases, and 12 bases lay between the germline ends. CDR1 is DFQATT, CDR2 SNEGSKA, per germline (reference sequence). The CDR3 sequence is 13 residues long. The sequencing sample was made of PBMCs, sequenced either directly or after in vitro stimulation (not recorded which). This TCR was recovered from a human donor in good health (CMV status not recorded). Some clones in this sample may be carry-over from other donors' samples. V gene TRBV20-1 combines with J gene TRBJ2-7; a weak D match, TRBD1 (6 bases). CDR3 sequence (DNA): TGCAGTGCCCGACAGGTCAGCTCCTACGAGCAGTACTTC. Protein: CSARQVSSYEQYF.